One TCR beta chain is described in this entry. This CDR3 contains 18 residues. V was pared by 1 base and J by 6 bases, with 21 bases between. The germline gives CDR1 SEHNR, CDR2 FQNEAQ (reference sequence). The source of the sample is a study of blood T cell repertoires in COVID-19. Study background: From the United States, Italy and Spain came samples of acute and convalescent COVID-19. From T cells, B-cell-depleted T cells, or PBMCs came the material, which was cDNA or gDNA.

Authors' analysis steps: Reference gene primer amplification in the assay estimated nucleated cell counts. Sequencing was performed with immunoSEQ multiplex PCR; in TCRdb, only in-frame clones are kept and a portion is missing. V and J calls plus clone size are reproduced from that table; the DNA served to infer D and trimming. The sample shows roughly 260,000 clones, roughly three quarters of them seen only once. The chain links TRBV7-9 to TRBJ2-2; tentatively, D is TRBD1 (5 bases). This receptor was obtained from a woman aged 40 to 50 with active or convalescent COVID-19. Sequenced material: peripheral blood. CDR3 in DNA: TGTGCCAGCAGCTTAGTACAGGTACAGGTTCATCGCCCCGGGGAGCTGTTTTTT. This sequence encodes CASSLVQVQVHRPGELFF. The complete variable domain, with remaining parts taken from reference TRBV7-9 and TRBJ2-2, reads DTGVSQNPRHKITKRGQNVTFRCDPISEHNRLYWYRQTLGQGPEFLTYFQNEAQLEKSRLLSDRFSAERPKGSFSTLEIQRTEQGDSAMYLCASSLVQVQVHRPGELFFGEGSRLTVL.